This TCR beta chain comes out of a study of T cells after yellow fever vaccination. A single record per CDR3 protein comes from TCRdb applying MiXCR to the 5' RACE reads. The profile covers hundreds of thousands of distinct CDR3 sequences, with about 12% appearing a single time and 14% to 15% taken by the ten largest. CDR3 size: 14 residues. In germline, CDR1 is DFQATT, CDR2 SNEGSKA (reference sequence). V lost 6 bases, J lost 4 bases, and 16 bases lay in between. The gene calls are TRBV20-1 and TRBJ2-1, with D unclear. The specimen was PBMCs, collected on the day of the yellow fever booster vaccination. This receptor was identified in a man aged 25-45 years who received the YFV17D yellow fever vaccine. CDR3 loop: CSAPWPNWYNEQFF. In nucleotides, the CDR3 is TGCAGTGCCCCCTGGCCTAACTGGTACAATGAGCAGTTCTTC.